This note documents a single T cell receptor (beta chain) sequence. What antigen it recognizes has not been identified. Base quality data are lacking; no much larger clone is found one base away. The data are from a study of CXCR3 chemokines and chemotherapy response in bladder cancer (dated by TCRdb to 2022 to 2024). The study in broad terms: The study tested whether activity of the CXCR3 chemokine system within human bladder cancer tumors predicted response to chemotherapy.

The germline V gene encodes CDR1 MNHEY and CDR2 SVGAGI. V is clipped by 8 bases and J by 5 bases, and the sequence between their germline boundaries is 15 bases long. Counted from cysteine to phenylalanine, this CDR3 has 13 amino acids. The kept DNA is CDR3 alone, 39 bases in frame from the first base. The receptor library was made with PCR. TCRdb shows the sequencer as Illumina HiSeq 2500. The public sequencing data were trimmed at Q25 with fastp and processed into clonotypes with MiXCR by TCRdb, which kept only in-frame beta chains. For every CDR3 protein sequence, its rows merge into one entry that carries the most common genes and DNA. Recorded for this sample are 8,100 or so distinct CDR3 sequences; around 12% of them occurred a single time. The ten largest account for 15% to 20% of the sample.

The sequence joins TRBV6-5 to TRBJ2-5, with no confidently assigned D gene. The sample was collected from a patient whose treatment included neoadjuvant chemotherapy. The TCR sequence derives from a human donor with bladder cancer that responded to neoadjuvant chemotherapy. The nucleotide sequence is TGTGCCAGCTCCGGGTTCCCGAGGGAGACCCAGTACTTC. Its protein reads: CASSGFPRETQYF.